This T cell receptor (beta chain) was recorded in a study of T-cell reconstitution after alpha-beta-depleted transplantation in children (dated by TCRdb to 2015 to 2016). A note on the overall study: Using TCR repertoire profiling, the study followed T-cell immune reconstitution in a quantitative way in children after TCRalphabeta/CD19-depleted allogeneic hematopoietic cell transplantation.

Receptor amplification or capture employed PCR. Sequencing instrument: Illumina HiSeq 2500. To normalize quantification of the TCRbeta repertoire, the TCR libraries were built with molecular barcoding that relied on unique molecular identifiers. TCRdb trimmed the raw reads at Q25, called clones with MiXCR and kept productive beta chains. For every CDR3 protein sequence, its rows merge into one entry that carries the most common genes and DNA. In all, the sample holds approximately 300,000 distinct CDR3 sequences, and 11% of those were seen once. Jointly, the top ten make up 20% to 25% of the sample. Trimming at the junction amounts to 3 bases on V and 4 bases on J, and the germline ends lie 16 bases apart. Taken from the germline V gene, the CDR1 and CDR2 loops are SQVTM and ANQGSEA. The CDR3, from cysteine to phenylalanine, totals 14 residues. Just CDR3 DNA is preserved here, 42 bases in frame from base 1.

Summary of the overall study and its limitations: Over subsequent months, a decline in hyperexpanded clone frequencies was noted, and after one year, T-cell counts and TCRbeta diversity were mostly ascribed to newly produced T cells. The apparently early recovery of alphabetaT-cell counts about two months after transplant reportedly depended on only several hundred rapidly expanded clones that came from non-depleted graft cells. In some patients, the high TCRbeta diversity seen at day 60 was put down to recipient T cells and intrathymic progenitors that had survived conditioning.

Reading the label with the study, this specimen's treatment or condition is: allogeneic hematopoietic cell transplantation with graft depleted of TCRalphabeta T cells and CD19 B cells. The children who served as transplant recipients had been given grafts of TCRalphabeta/CD19-depleted allogeneic hematopoietic cells. This clonotype was recorded many times. Its antigen remains unidentified. Nothing much larger sits one base from this clone, and base qualities are not available. The specimen was peripheral blood, collected 180 days after TCRalphabeta/CD19-depleted stem cell transplant. The V and J genes are TRBV29-1 and TRBJ2-7; a tentative D call is TRBD1 (5 bases match). This receptor was identified in a male patient aged 2-10 years who had a stem cell transplant for chronic granulomatous disease, so the T cells may come from the graft donor. Here is the DNA: TGCAGCGTTGACTCAGGGTCTGCTACTTACGAGCAGTACTTC. This yields the protein CSVDSGSATYEQYF.